The clone carrying this T cell receptor beta chain was recorded once. The assay was immunoSEQ multiplex PCR, and TCRdb's table has in-frame clones only and misses some. Here the sample spans 130,000 to 150,000 clones, 70% to 90% being singletons. After removal of 3 bases from V and 9 bases from J, the junction contained 8 bases not matched to a gene. Germline values: CDR1 MNHNS, CDR2 SASEGT. This CDR3 is built from 15 residues. The data were taken from a study of cytomegalovirus exposure and HLA in healthy donors. This sequence originates from a woman younger than 35 in good health and CMV-seropositive. This chain uses TRBV6-1 with TRBJ1-6; 7 nucleotides align to TRBD1. Sequencing was done on a sample of PBMCs. The CDR3 loop reads CASSDLLTGSSPLHF. The DNA for the CDR3 is TGTGCCAGCAGTGACCTTCTGACAGGGAGTTCACCCCTCCACTTT.